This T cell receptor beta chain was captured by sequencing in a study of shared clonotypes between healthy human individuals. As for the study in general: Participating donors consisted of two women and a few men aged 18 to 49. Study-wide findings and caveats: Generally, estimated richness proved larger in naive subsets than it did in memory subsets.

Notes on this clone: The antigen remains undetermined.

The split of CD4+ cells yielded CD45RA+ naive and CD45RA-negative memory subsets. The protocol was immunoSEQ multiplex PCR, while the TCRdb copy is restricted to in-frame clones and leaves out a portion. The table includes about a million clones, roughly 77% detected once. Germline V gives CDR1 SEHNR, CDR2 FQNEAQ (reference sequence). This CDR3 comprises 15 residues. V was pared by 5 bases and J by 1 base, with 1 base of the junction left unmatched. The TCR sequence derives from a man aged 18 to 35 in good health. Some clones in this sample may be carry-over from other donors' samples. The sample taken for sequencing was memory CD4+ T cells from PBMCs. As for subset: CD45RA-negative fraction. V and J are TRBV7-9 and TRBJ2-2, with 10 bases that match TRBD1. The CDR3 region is CASSRTGGNTGELFF. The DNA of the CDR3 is TGTGCCAGCAGCCGGACAGGGGGGAACACCGGGGAGCTGTTTTTT. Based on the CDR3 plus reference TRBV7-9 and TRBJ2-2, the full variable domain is DTGVSQNPRHKITKRGQNVTFRCDPISEHNRLYWYRQTLGQGPEFLTYFQNEAQLEKSRLLSDRFSAERPKGSFSTLEIQRTEQGDSAMYLCASSRTGGNTGELFFGEGSRLTVL.